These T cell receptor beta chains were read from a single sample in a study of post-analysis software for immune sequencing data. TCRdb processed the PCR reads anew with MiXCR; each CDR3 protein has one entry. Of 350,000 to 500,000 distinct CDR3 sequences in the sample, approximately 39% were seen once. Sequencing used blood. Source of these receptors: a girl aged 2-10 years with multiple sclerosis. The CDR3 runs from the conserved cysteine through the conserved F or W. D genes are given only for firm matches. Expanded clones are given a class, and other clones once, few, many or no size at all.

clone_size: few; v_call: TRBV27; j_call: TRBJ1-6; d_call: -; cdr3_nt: TGTGCCAGCCGAAAAGATCAGGGTGGGTCCTATAATTCACCCCTCCACTTT; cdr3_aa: CASRKDQGGSYNSPLHF
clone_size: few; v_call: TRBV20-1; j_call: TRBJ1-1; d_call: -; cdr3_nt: TGCAGTGCTAGAAGACAGAACACTGAAGCTTTCTTT; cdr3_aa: CSARRQNTEAFF
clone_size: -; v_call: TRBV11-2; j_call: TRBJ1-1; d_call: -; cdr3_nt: TGTGCCAGCAGCTTTGGGGAGAACCCGAACACTGAAGCTTTCTTT; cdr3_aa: CASSFGENPNTEAFF
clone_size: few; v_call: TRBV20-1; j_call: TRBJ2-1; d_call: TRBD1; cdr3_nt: TGCAGTGCTAGACGGGACAGCAGGTACAATGAGCAGTTCTTC; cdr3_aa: CSARRDSRYNEQFF
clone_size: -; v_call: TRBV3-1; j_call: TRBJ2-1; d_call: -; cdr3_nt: TGTGCCAGCAGCCATATCGGGCCCCACAATGAGCAGTTCTTC; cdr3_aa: CASSHIGPHNEQFF
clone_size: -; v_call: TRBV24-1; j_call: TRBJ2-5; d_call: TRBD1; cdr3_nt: TGTGCCACCAGTGAACCAGGGGGCGCGGAGACCCAGTACTTC; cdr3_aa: CATSEPGGAETQYF
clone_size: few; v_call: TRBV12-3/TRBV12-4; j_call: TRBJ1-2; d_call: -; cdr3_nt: TGTGCCAGCAGAAAGACAGCAGCTAACTATGGCTACACCTTC; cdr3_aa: CASRKTAANYGYTF
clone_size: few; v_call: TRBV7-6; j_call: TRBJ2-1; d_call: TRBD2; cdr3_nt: TGTGCCAGCAGCTTAGGGACTAGCATTAATGAGCAGTTCTTC; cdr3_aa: CASSLGTSINEQFF
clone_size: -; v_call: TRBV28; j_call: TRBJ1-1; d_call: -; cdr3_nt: TGTGCCAGCAGTTCCCCCTCATGGGCCACTGAAGCTTTCTTT; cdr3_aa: CASSSPSWATEAFF
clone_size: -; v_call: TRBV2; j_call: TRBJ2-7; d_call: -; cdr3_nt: TGTGCCAGCAGTGCACAGGGTCTCGTCTACGAGCAGTACTTC; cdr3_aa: CASSAQGLVYEQYF
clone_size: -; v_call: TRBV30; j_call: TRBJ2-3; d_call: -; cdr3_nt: TGTGCCTGGAGTGCCGGAGGTACGCAGTATTTT; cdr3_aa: CAWSAGGTQYF
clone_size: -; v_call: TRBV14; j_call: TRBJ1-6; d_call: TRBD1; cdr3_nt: TGTGCCAGCAGCGGGGGACAGGGTGACACCCTCCACTTT; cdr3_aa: CASSGGQGDTLHF
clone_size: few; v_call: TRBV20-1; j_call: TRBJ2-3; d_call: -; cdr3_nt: TGCAGTGCTAGAGATACAGCGGCGGGGGCGATCACAGATACGCAGTATTTT; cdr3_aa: CSARDTAAGAITDTQYF
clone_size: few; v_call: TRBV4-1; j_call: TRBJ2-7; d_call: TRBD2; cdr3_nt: TGCGCCAACAGCCCTATTCCGGGCGGGGGGGGCCCCTACGAGCAGTACTTC; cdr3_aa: CANSPIPGGGGPYEQYF
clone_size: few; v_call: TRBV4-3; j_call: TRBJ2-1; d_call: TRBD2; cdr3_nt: TGCGCCAGCAGCCAAGGGCTGGGACTAGCGGGCAATGAGCAGTTCTTC; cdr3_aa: CASSQGLGLAGNEQFF
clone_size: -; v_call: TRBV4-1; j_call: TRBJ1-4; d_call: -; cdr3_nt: TGCGCCAGCAGCGTCGGTTATGCAACTAATGAAAAACTGTTTTTT; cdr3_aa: CASSVGYATNEKLFF
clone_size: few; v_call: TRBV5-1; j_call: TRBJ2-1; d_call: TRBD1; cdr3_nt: TGCGCCAGCAGCTCGGGACAGAACTCCTACAATGAGCAGTTCTTC; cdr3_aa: CASSSGQNSYNEQFF
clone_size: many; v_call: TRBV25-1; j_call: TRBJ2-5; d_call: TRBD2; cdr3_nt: TGTGCCAGCAGTGGATCTAGCGGTCAAGAGACCCAGTACTTC; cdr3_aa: CASSGSSGQETQYF
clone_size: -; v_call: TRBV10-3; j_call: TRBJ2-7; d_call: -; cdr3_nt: TGTGCCATCAGTGTAGGTCAGACTACCCGCTCCTACGAGCAGTACTTC; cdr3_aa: CAISVGQTTRSYEQYF
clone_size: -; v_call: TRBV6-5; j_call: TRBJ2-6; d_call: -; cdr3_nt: TGTGCCAGCAGTTCGAGAGGGACGGGGGCCAACGTCCTGACTTTC; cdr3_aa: CASSSRGTGANVLTF
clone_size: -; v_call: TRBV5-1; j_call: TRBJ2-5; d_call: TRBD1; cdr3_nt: TGCGCCAGCAGTCGGGACAGCCAAATGGGAGAGACCCAGTACTTC; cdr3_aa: CASSRDSQMGETQYF
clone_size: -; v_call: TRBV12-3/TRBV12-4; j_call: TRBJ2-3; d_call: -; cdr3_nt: TGTGCCAGCAGTGGACTGTTAACAGATACGCAGTATTTT; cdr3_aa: CASSGLLTDTQYF